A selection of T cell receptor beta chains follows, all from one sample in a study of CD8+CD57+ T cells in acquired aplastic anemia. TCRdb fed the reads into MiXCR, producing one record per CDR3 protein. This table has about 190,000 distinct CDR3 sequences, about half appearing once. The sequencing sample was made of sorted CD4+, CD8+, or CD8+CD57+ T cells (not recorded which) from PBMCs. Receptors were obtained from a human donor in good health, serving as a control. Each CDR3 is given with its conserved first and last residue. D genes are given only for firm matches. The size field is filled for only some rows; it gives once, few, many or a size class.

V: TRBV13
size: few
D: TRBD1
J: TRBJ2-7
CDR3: CASSSGDRVVEQYF
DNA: TGTGCCAGCAGCTCAGGGGACAGGGTGGTCGAGCAGTACTTC

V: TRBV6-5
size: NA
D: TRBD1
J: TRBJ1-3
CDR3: CASGQGVGRNTIYF
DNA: TGTGCCAGCGGACAGGGGGTCGGTCGGAACACCATATATTTT

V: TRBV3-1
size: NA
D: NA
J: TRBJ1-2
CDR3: CASSQASANYGYAF
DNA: TGTGCCAGCAGCCAGGCATCAGCCAACTATGGCTACGCCTTC

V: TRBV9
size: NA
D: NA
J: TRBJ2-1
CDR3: CASSAQVLAYNEQLF
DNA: TGTGCCAGCAGCGCACAGGTCCTCGCCTACAATGAGCAGCTCTTC

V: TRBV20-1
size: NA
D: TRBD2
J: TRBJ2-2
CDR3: CSASRLATNTGELFF
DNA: TGCAGTGCTAGCAGACTAGCGACGAACACCGGGGAGCTGTTTTTT

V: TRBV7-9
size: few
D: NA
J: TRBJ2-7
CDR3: CAIKAGEQYF
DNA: TGTGCCATTAAGGCCGGCGAGCAGTACTTT

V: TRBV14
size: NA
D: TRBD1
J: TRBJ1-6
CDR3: CASSPYQTGERSPLHF
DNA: TGTGCCAGCTCACCATATCAAACAGGGGAACGATCACCCCTCCACTTT

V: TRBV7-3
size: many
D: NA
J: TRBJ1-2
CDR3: CASSNTPDGTDGYTF
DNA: TGTGCCAGCAGCAATACCCCGGACGGAACCGACGGCTACACCTTC

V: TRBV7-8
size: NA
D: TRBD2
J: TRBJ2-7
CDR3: CASSLELAGIYEQYF
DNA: TGTGCCAGCAGCTTAGAACTAGCGGGGATATACGAGCAGTACTTC

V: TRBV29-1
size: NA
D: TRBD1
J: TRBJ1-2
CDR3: CSVVWAPGQGLGVGYGYTF
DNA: TGCAGCGTTGTTTGGGCCCCGGGACAGGGGCTTGGGGTGGGCTATGGCTACACCTTC

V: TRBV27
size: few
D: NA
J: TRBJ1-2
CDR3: CASSLGARPVYGYTF
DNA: TGTGCCAGCAGTTTAGGGGCCAGACCAGTCTATGGCTACACCTTC

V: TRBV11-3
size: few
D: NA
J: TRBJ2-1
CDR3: CASSFGGAGQSYNEQFF
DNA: TGTGCCAGCAGCTTCGGTGGGGCAGGGCAATCCTACAATGAGCAGTTCTTC

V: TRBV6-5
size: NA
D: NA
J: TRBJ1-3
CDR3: CASTLDGNTIYF
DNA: TGTGCCAGCACCCTGGACGGAAACACCATATATTTT

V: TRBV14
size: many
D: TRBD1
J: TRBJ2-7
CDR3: CASSHKTGHEQYF
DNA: TGTGCCAGCAGCCACAAGACAGGGCACGAGCAGTACTTC

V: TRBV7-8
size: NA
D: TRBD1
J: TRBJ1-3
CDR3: CASSLDGTGAGNTIYF
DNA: TGTGCCAGCAGCTTAGACGGTACAGGGGCTGGAAACACCATATATTTT

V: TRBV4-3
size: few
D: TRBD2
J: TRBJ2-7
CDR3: CASSPLAGGSEQYF
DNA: TGCGCCAGCAGCCCTCTAGCGGGAGGCTCCGAGCAGTACTTC

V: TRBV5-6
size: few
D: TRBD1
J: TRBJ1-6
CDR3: CASSFGRVNWDSYNSPLHF
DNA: TGTGCCAGCAGCTTCGGAAGGGTAAATTGGGACAGCTATAATTCACCCCTCCACTTT

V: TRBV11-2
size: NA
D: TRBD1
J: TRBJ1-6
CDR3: CASSKYGQGAGSPLHF
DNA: TGTGCCAGCAGCAAATACGGACAGGGGGCTGGATCACCCCTCCACTTT

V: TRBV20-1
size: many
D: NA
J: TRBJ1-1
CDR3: CSARDYRDTEAFF
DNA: TGCAGTGCTAGAGATTACAGGGACACTGAAGCTTTCTTT

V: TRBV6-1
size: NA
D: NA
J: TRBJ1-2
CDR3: CASSALRDYTF
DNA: TGTGCCAGCAGTGCCCTCAGGGACTACACCTTC

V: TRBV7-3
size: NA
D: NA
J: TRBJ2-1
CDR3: CTSSIRRDNEQFF
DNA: TGTACCAGCAGCATTCGGAGGGACAATGAGCAGTTCTTC

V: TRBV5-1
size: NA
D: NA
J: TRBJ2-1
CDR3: CASSLEGDADTQFF
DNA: TGCGCCAGCAGCTTGGAGGGGGACGCAGATACGCAGTTCTTC

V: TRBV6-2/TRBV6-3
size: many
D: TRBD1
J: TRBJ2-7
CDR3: CASSPPGYRGQGEQYF
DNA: TGTGCCAGCAGCCCACCCGGATACAGGGGGCAAGGCGAGCAGTACTTC

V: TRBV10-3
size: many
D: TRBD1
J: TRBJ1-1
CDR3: CAIKTGARGTEAFF
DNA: TGTGCCATCAAGACAGGGGCGCGGGGCACTGAAGCTTTCTTT

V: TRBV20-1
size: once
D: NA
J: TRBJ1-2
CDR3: CSASRGPDSEIYGYTF
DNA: TGCAGTGCTAGTAGAGGCCCGGACAGTGAGATCTATGGCTACACCTTC

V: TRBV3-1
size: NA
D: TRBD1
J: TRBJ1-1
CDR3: CASNTQGTAREAFF
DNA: TGTGCCAGCAACACACAGGGGACCGCGCGGGAAGCTTTCTTT

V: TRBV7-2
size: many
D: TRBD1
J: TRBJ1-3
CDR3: CASSRGRGGNTIYF
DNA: TGTGCCAGCAGCAGGGGCAGGGGGGGAAACACCATATATTTT

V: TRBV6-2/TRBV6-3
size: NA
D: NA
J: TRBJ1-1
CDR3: CASSQRRGKNTEAFF
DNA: TGTGCCAGCAGTCAGAGAAGGGGGAAGAACACTGAAGCTTTCTTT

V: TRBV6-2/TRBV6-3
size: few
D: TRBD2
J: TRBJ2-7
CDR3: CASSPRGAYEQYF
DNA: TGTGCCAGCAGTCCTCGGGGGGCCTACGAGCAGTACTTC

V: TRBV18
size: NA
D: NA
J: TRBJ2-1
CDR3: CASSPPRTITYNEQFF
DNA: TGTGCCAGCTCACCACCCCGCACGATCACCTACAATGAGCAGTTCTTC

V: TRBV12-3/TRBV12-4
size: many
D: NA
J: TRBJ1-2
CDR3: CASSRNTGYNYGYTF
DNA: TGTGCCAGCAGCCGTAATACAGGTTACAACTATGGCTACACCTTC

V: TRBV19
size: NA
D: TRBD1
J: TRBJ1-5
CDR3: CARGDRESNQPQHF
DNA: TGTGCCAGGGGGGACAGGGAGAGCAATCAGCCCCAGCATTTT

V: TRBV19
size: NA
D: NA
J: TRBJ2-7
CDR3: CASSRWDNSYEQYF
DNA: TGTGCCAGTAGCCGGTGGGACAACTCCTACGAGCAGTACTTC

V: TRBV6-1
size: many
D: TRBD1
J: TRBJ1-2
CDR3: CASSATQGSGYTF
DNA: TGTGCCAGCAGTGCCACACAGGGGTCTGGCTACACCTTC

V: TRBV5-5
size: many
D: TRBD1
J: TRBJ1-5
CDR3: CASSFAATGALQPQHF
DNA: TGTGCCAGCAGCTTTGCCGCGACAGGGGCACTACAGCCCCAGCATTTT

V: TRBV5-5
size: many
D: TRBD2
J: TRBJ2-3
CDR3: CASSLLSLLAGEGDTQYF
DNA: TGTGCCAGCAGCTTGCTCTCCTTGCTAGCGGGGGAGGGAGATACGCAGTATTTT

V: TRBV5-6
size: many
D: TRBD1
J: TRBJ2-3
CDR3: CASSWGTGDTQYF
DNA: TGTGCCAGCAGCTGGGGGACAGGGGATACGCAGTATTTT

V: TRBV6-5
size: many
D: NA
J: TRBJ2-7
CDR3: CASSYSMAGQLHEQYF
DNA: TGTGCCAGCAGTTACTCCATGGCAGGGCAACTCCACGAGCAGTACTTC

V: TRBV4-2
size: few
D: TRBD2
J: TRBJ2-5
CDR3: CASSQAGGGGPETQYF
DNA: TGTGCCAGCAGCCAAGCGGGAGGGGGGGGCCCAGAGACCCAGTACTTC

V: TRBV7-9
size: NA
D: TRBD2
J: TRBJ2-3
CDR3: CASLAVAGGPDTQYF
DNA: TGTGCCAGCCTAGCGGTAGCGGGGGGGCCAGATACGCAGTATTTT

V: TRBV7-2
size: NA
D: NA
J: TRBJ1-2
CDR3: CASSLRTRGLYGYTF
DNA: TGTGCCAGCAGCTTAAGAACCAGGGGCCTCTATGGCTACACCTTC

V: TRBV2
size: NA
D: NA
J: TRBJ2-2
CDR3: CASRHRVGATGELFF
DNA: TGTGCCAGCAGGCACCGAGTTGGCGCCACCGGGGAGCTGTTTTTT

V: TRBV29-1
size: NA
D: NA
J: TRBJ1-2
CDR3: CSVGDSGLGYTF
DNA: TGCAGCGTCGGAGACTCAGGGTTGGGCTACACCTTC

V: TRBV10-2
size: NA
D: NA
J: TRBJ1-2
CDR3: CASSGGRSGNTF
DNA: TGCGCCAGCAGTGGAGGGCGCTCTGGAAACACCTTC

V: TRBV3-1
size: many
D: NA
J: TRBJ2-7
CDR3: CASSQVPESYGQYF
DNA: TGTGCCAGCAGCCAAGTCCCGGAGTCCTACGGGCAGTACTTC

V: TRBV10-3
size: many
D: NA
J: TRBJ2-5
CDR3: CAISKLRDQETQYF
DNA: TGTGCCATCAGCAAACTGAGAGACCAAGAGACCCAGTACTTC

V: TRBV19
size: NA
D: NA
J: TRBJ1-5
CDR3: CASSIEETGRQPQHF
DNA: TGTGCCAGTAGCATAGAGGAGACAGGACGTCAGCCCCAACATTTT

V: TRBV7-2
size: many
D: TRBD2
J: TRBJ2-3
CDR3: CASSLNRGGTDTQYF
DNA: TGTGCCAGCAGCTTAAATCGGGGGGGTACAGATACGCAGTATTTT

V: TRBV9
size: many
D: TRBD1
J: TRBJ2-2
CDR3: CASRERTGDTGELFF
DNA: TGTGCCAGCAGGGAGAGGACAGGGGACACCGGGGAGCTGTTTTTT

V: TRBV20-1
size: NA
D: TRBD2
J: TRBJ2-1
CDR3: CSAIAGARNNEQFF
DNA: TGCAGTGCTATAGCGGGAGCTAGGAACAATGAGCAGTTCTTC

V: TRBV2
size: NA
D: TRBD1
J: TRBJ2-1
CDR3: CASTQGWDRGSEQFF
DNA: TGTGCCAGCACCCAAGGCTGGGACAGGGGCAGTGAGCAGTTCTTC

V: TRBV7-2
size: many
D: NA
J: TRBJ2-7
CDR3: CASSLQISSYEQYF
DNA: TGTGCCAGCAGCTTACAGATTAGCTCCTACGAGCAGTACTTC

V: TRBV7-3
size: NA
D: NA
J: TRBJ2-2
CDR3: CASSAAALYANTGELFF
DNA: TGTGCCAGCAGCGCCGCTGCGCTCTACGCGAACACCGGGGAGCTGTTTTTT

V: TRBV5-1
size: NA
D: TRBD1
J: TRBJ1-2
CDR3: CASSPGTVTVYYGYTF
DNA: TGCGCCAGCAGCCCCGGGACAGTGACAGTTTACTATGGCTACACCTTC

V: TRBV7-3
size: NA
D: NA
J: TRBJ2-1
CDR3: CASSFREQFF
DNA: TGTGCCAGCAGCTTCCGTGAGCAGTTCTTC

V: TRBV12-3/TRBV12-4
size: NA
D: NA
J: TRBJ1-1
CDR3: CASRGWNTEAFF
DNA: TGTGCCAGCCGTGGGTGGAACACTGAAGCTTTCTTT

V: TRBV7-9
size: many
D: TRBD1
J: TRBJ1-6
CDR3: CASSSVQGAYSPLHF
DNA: TGTGCCAGCAGCTCGGTACAGGGGGCATACTCACCCCTCCACTTT